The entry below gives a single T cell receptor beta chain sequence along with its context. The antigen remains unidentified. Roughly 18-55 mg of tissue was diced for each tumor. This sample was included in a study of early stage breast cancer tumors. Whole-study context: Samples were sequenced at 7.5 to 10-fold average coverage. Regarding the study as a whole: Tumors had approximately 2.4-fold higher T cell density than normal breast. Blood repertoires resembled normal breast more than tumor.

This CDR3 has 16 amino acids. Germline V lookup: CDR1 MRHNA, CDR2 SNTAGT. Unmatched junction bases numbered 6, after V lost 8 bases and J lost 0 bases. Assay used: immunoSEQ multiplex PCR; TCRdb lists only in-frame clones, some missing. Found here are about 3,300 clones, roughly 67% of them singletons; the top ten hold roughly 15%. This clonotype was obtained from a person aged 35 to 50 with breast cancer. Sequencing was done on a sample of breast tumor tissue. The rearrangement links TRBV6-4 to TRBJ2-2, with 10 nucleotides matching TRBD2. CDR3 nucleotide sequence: TGTGCCAGCGCCGGGACTAGCGACGCGAACACCGGGGAGCTGTTTTTT. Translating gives CASAGTSDANTGELFF.